Each of the 27 T cell receptor beta chains below was sequenced from the same sample in a study of blood T cell repertoires in COVID-19. Sequencing was performed with immunoSEQ multiplex PCR; in TCRdb, only in-frame clones are kept and a portion is missing. There are 80,000 or so clones in the sample; around 79% occur only once, and approximately 5.4% lies in the top ten. Material for sequencing was peripheral blood. The receptors originated from a man in his fifties with active or convalescent COVID-19.

This clone showed up just once. The V and J genes are TRBV5-6 and TRBJ1-2, with TRBD1 matching 10 bases. Trimming took 3 bases from V and 4 from J; bases not matched to a gene: 6. CDR1 is SGHDT and CDR2 is YYEEEE in the germline V gene. The CDR3 is 15 residues long. CDR3 in amino acids: CASSSRDRGPYGYTF. The CDR3, as DNA: TGTGCCAGCAGCTCCCGGGACAGGGGACCCTATGGCTACACCTTC.

The chain employs TRBV7-8 and TRBJ2-1; 8 bases match TRBD2. From germline, CDR1 is SGHVS and CDR2 FQNEAQ. The CDR3 consists of 17 residues. Trimming removed 2 bases from V and 0 bases from J; junction bases left unmatched: 6. The CDR3 bases are TGTGCCAGCAGCTTACTCCTAGCGGGTACCTCCTACAATGAGCAGTTCTTC. Its protein is CASSLLLAGTSYNEQFF.

This chain uses TRBV4-1 with TRBJ2-1; TRBD2 agrees at 12 bases. Trimming at V came to 1 base and at J to 12 bases, leaving 10 bases not matched to a gene. Looked up from germline, CDR1 is MGHRA and CDR2 is YSYEKL. CDR3 length: 16 amino acids. Here the CDR3 DNA reads TGCGCCAGCAGCCAAGGTCGACTAGCGGGGGCATTGGGGCAGTTCTTC. Amino acid sequence: CASSQGRLAGALGQFF.

V gene TRBV1 combines with J gene TRBJ1-2; TRBD1 is the table's D call and was not checked against the DNA. TRBV1 is a pseudogene segment. The CDR3 has 13 residues. DNA of the CDR3: TGCACCAGCAGCCAAGAAGGGGACTATGGCTACACCTTC. Amino acid sequence: CTSSQEGDYGYTF.

The chain has TRBV11-3 and TRBJ2-5; perhaps TRBD1 as D (6 bases). The CDR3 loop spans 13 amino acids. The germline V gene encodes CDR1 SGHNT and CDR2 YENEEA. V gave up 4 bases and J gave up 1 base, with 7 bases separating them. Written as DNA, the CDR3 is TGTGCCAGCAGCTCAGGGGTCCAAGAGACCCAGTACTTC. It is translated as CASSSGVQETQYF.

Ten or more counts support this clone. CDR3 bases: TGTGCCAGAAGCTCGCGGTCGACTTCCTACGAGCAGTACTTC. Protein: CARSSRSTSYEQYF. This rearrangement joins TRBV5-3 to TRBJ2-7; D is undetermined. TRBV5-3 is placed among ORFs of uncertain function. The CDR3 loop spans 14 amino acids. V lost 3 bases to trimming and J lost 1 base, with 11 bases between them.

There are a few counts of this clone. This chain links TRBV6-1 with TRBJ2-7, with 10 positions matching TRBD1. Trimming took 1 base from V and 3 from J; bases not matched to a gene: 0. Germline V CDR1 and CDR2: MNHNS, SASEGT. This CDR3 comprises 14 residues. The CDR3 DNA is TGTGCCAGCAGTGAAGGGACAGGGGGCTACGAGCAGTACTTC. It translates to CASSEGTGGYEQYF.

CDR3 sequence reads: CASSSPFQGSYYGYTF. DNA of the CDR3: TGTGCCAGCAGCTCACCATTTCAGGGATCCTACTATGGCTACACCTTC. The genes are TRBV7-9 and TRBJ1-2; a weak D match, TRBD1 (5 bases). Trimming removed 4 bases at V and 3 bases at J, with 18 bases between. This CDR3 is 16 amino acids long. CDR1 SEHNR and CDR2 FQNEAQ come from the germline V gene (reference sequence).

The chain employs TRBV9 and TRBJ2-3; 9 bases are shared with TRBD1. V shed 4 bases and J 0 bases; nucleotides not matched to a gene: 18. Germline V gene sequence: CDR1 SGDLS, CDR2 YYNGEE. The CDR3 is made up of 20 amino acids. Here the CDR3 DNA reads TGTGCCAGCAGCCCCCGTTTCGGGACAGGGAAAACCTCTAGCACAGATACGCAGTATTTT. This codes for CASSPRFGTGKTSSTDTQYF.

The chain employs TRBV9 and TRBJ2-1; perhaps TRBD2 as D (5 bases). This CDR3 comprises 15 residues. Germline V CDR1 and CDR2: SGDLS, YYNGEE. Trimming left V 2 bases short and J 3 bases short, with 12 bases between. In DNA, the CDR3 is TGTGCCAGCAGCGTCGAACGGGGTTACTACAATGAGCAGTTCTTC. This sequence encodes CASSVERGYYNEQFF.

The chain recombines TRBV9 with TRBJ2-7; TRBD1 might be the D (5 bases). The CDR3 spans 14 residues. Germline values: CDR1 SGDLS, CDR2 YYNGEE. Trimming removed 0 bases at V and 3 bases at J, with 10 bases between. This chain's CDR3 is CASSVGRQGYEQYF. CDR3 DNA: TGTGCCAGCAGCGTAGGGCGGCAGGGCTACGAGCAGTACTTC.

The chain combines TRBV24-1 with TRBJ2-3; 10 nucleotides agree with TRBD2. The CDR3 sequence is 16 residues long. The V gene's germline CDR1 is KGHDR and CDR2 SFDVKD. Trimming at V came to 10 bases and at J to 4 bases, leaving 13 bases not matched to a gene. CDR3 region: CATSTGTSVNPDTQYF. For the CDR3, the DNA is TGTGCCACTTCCACCGGGACTAGCGTCAACCCAGATACGCAGTATTTT.

Only a few counts were recorded for this clone. V gene TRBV13 combines with J gene TRBJ1-1; D not certain. V was pared by 2 bases and J by 0 bases, with 13 bases between. This CDR3 is 16 amino acids long. From germline, CDR1 is PRHDT and CDR2 FYEKMQ (reference sequence). The DNA of the CDR3 is TGTGCCAGCAGCTTACAAACGACACTCATGAACACTGAAGCTTTCTTT. Protein product: CASSLQTTLMNTEAFF.

This clone turned up a few times. This chain joins TRBV19 and TRBJ2-7; TRBD2 is a possible D gene (6 bases). The CDR3 totals 11 residues. The V end lost 11 bases, the J end lost 4 bases, and 12 bases lay between the germline ends. CDR1 is LNHDA and CDR2 is SQIVND in the germline V gene (reference sequence). The CDR3 DNA follows: TGTGCCTCGGGGGAGCTTTACGAGCAGTACTTC. It specifies CASGELYEQYF.

The sample holds a few counts of this clone. The chain recombines TRBV3-1 (or the pseudogene TRBV3-2) with TRBJ1-2, with TRBD1 as a possible D gene (5 bases). V was trimmed by 6 bases and J by 7 bases, leaving 24 bases between them. Germline loops: CDR1 LGHDT, CDR2 YNNKEL (reference sequence). CDR3 length: 16 residues. The CDR3 DNA reads TGTGCCAGCAGTTTCGGGACTGCTAATGCACTTGGTGGCTACACCTTC. Its translation: CASSFGTANALGGYTF.

V is TRBV18 and J is TRBJ1-3; no clear D gene. Germline CDR1 is KGHSH and CDR2 is LQKENI. Trimming removed 2 bases at V and 4 bases at J, with 12 bases between. CDR3 length equals 15 residues. This chain's CDR3 is CASSPAGSSGNTIYF. The CDR3 DNA sequence: TGTGCCAGCTCACCAGCAGGCTCATCCGGAAACACCATATATTTT.

The chain joins TRBV9 to TRBJ2-1; 11 positions match TRBD2. The V segment lost 3 bases and the J segment 7 bases; nucleotides outside the gene matches: 6. The germline CDR1 and CDR2 sequences are SGDLS and YYNGEE. The CDR3 is 15 amino acids. DNA for the CDR3: TGTGCCAGCAGCGGTCTAGCGGGGGGCCGGAATGAGCAGTTCTTC. Amino acid sequence: CASSGLAGGRNEQFF. Supplemented by reference TRBV9 and TRBJ2-1, the full variable domain reads DSGVTQTPKHLITATGQRVTLRCSPRSGDLSVYWYQQSLDQGLQFLIQYYNGEERAKGNILERFSAQQFPDLHSELNLSSLELGDSALYFCASSGLAGGRNEQFFGPGTRLTVL.

This chain joins TRBV28 and TRBJ2-3; TRBD1 matches 11 bases. This CDR3 contains 14 residues. J lost 6 bases, V lost 6 bases, and 5 bases had no gene match. Germline V gene lookup returns CDR1 MDHEN and CDR2 SYDVKM. Here the CDR3 DNA reads TGTGCCAGCAGGTTGGGACAGGGGGGGGATACGCAGTATTTT. This sequence encodes CASRLGQGGDTQYF.

This clone was observed at least ten times. The chain combines TRBV7-9 with TRBJ2-7; tentatively, D is TRBD1 (5 bases). The CDR3 spans 13 residues. Germline-derived CDR1 and CDR2 are SEHNR and FQNEAQ (reference sequence). V dropped 7 bases and J dropped 3 bases, with 13 bases sitting between them. CDR3 protein: CASTIGEVYEQYF. The CDR3 DNA sequence: TGTGCCAGCACCATAGGGGAAGTCTACGAGCAGTACTTC. The variable domain in full, with the rest retrieved from reference TRBV7-9 and TRBJ2-7, is DTGVSQNPRHKITKRGQNVTFRCDPISEHNRLYWYRQTLGQGPEFLTYFQNEAQLEKSRLLSDRFSAERPKGSFSTLEIQRTEQGDSAMYLCASTIGEVYEQYFGPGTRLTVT.

The chain has TRBV10-2 and TRBJ2-5; 10 bases align to TRBD2. Germline V gene lookup returns CDR1 WSHSY and CDR2 SAAADI. The CDR3 is 14 residues long. Trimming took 3 bases from V and 4 from J; bases not matched to a gene: 2. CDR3 DNA: TGCGCCAGCAGTGAAAGCGGGGGGGCAGAGACCCAGTACTTC. Protein: CASSESGGAETQYF.

DNA for the CDR3: TGTGCCAGCAGCGCCCGTTCCTCCGGAGGGGAAAAACTGTTTTTT. Protein: CASSARSSGGEKLFF. The chain is built from TRBV7-2 and TRBJ1-4; D gene uncertain. V lost 5 bases and J lost 8, with 18 bases in between. The CDR3 has 15 amino acids. In germline, CDR1 is SGHTA, CDR2 FQGNSA.

This chain links TRBV30 with TRBJ1-1, with D unclear. The CDR3 contains 13 residues. Per germline, CDR1 GTSNPN and CDR2 SVGIG (reference sequence). Deletions cut 2 bases from V and 1 base from J, with 8 bases between. The DNA for the CDR3 is TGTGCCTGGAGTTCAACCGGGAACACTGAAGCTTTCTTT. Residues: CAWSSTGNTEAFF.

The rearrangement uses TRBV4-1 and TRBJ1-1, with D maybe TRBD1 (5 bases). Trimming pared 0 bases from V and 4 bases from J, leaving 12 bases between. This CDR3 comprises 15 residues. Germline CDR1 and CDR2: MGHRA and YSYEKL. CDR3 DNA: TGCGCCAGCAGCCAAGATGCATCAGGGATCACTGAAGCTTTCTTT. It codes for CASSQDASGITEAFF.

The chain couples TRBV4-3 to TRBJ2-6, with 7 bases aligning to TRBD1. The ends lost 5 bases at V and 2 bases at J; junction bases unmatched: 6. Germline V gene sequence: CDR1 LGHNA, CDR2 YSLEER. CDR3 size: 16 residues. The CDR3 loop reads CASSERGGAGANVLTF. CDR3 sequence (DNA): TGCGCCAGCAGCGAGAGAGGGGGCGCTGGGGCCAACGTCCTGACTTTC.

The chain combines TRBV19 with TRBJ2-3; no clear D gene. V was cut by 3 bases and J by 3 bases, with 7 bases left in between. This CDR3 is 13 amino acids long. From germline, CDR1 is LNHDA and CDR2 SQIVND (reference sequence). The chain's CDR3 is CASSISVTDTQYF. In nucleotides, the CDR3 is TGTGCCAGTAGTATCTCCGTTACAGATACGCAGTATTTT.

V and J are TRBV12-5 and TRBJ2-1, with a possible D match to TRBD2 (7 bases). The CDR3 loop spans 15 amino acids. Germline V gene sequence: CDR1 LGHNT, CDR2 FRNRAP. V was cut by 4 bases and J by 5 bases, with 15 bases left in between. The CDR3 here is CASGSKGGVDNEQFF. CDR3 coding DNA: TGTGCTAGTGGTTCAAAGGGGGGGGTGGACAATGAGCAGTTCTTC.

This clone has only a few counts. The V gene is TRBV6-5, the J gene TRBJ1-6, with TRBD1 as a possible D gene (5 bases). Germline CDR1 is MNHEY and CDR2 is SVGAGI. V was cut by 0 bases and J by 8 bases, with 11 bases left in between. This CDR3 region has 15 residues. CDR3 DNA: TGTGCCAGCAGTTACTCGAGGTCGGGGGATTCACCCCTCCACTTT. Translating gives CASSYSRSGDSPLHF.